This TCR beta chain derives from a study of PD-L1 blockade in urothelial cancer. TCRdb's copy holds only in-frame clones and misses some; the assay was immunoSEQ multiplex PCR. Of roughly 100,000 clones in the sample, around 90% were seen once. Time point of the sample: pretreatment peripheral blood. Trimming took off 5 bases at V and 4 bases at J, with 17 bases between the two ends. The CDR3 covers 15 residues. Germline V lookup: CDR1 MNHEY, CDR2 SMNVEV (reference sequence). The rearrangement uses TRBV27 and TRBJ2-5; no clear D. The TCR comes from a woman over 75 with urothelial cancer. Material: PBMCs, obtained around atezolizumab (anti-PD-L1) treatment. The CDR3 reads CASSPTGSRIETQYF. CDR3 in DNA: TGTGCCAGCAGTCCCACTGGATCGCGGATAGAGACCCAGTACTTC.